Listed here are 15 T cell receptor beta chains from one sample, sequenced in a study of human T cells and chemical hapten exposure. Regarding time point: patch test 1, 2 weeks after DPC sensitization. Treatment of the sample: therapeutic diphenylcyclopropenone sensitization with weekly scalp DPC. Before extraction, the whole blood was not fractionated, and total RNA was taken from it. TCRdb passed the RACE reads through MiXCR, listing each CDR3 protein once. The sample includes roughly 48,000 distinct CDR3 sequences, approximately 11% seen only once; the top ten take approximately 2%. The source material was whole blood, sampled in connection with sensitization to the hapten diphenylcyclopropenone (DPC). The receptors derive from a woman aged 40-49 years with alopecia areata. Some clones in this sample may be carry-over from other donors' samples.

This clonotype was seen ten or more times. This rearrangement joins TRBV19 to TRBJ1-4; D perhaps matches TRBD1 (5 bases). The CDR3 length is 13 residues. The germline V gene encodes CDR1 LNHDA and CDR2 SQIVND (reference sequence). V was trimmed by 3 bases and J by 8 bases, leaving 10 bases between them. The CDR3 is CASSIGGVEKLFF. CDR3 coding DNA: TGTGCCAGTAGTATCGGAGGGGTGGAAAAACTGTTTTTT.

This clonotype showed up just a few times. The J gene is TRBJ1-1, the V gene TRBV18; D remains ambiguous. Trimming pared 3 bases from V and 8 bases from J, leaving 10 bases between. The CDR3 runs to 12 residues. The germline CDR1 and CDR2 sequences are KGHSH and LQKENI. In DNA form, the CDR3 reads TGTGCCAGCTCACCTGAGGCAAACGAAGCTTTCTTT. Its protein is CASSPEANEAFF.

This clonotype has a count of ten or more. The genes are TRBV28 and TRBJ1-3, with D perhaps matching TRBD1 (6 bases). The ends were cut back, 7 bases at V and 0 bases at J, with 22 bases in the middle. Germline CDR1 MDHEN, CDR2 SYDVKM. The CDR3 contains 18 residues. CDR3 protein: CASKRPGDPRSSGNTIYF. CDR3 sequence (DNA): TGTGCCAGCAAGCGGCCAGGGGATCCACGGAGCTCTGGAAACACCATATATTTT.

This clonotype was observed many times. The CDR3 bases are TGTGCCAGCAGTTACGCAGGGGGTGATTACGAGCAGTACTTC. Amino acids: CASSYAGGDYEQYF. This rearrangement joins TRBV6-5 to TRBJ2-7, with 7 bases lining up with TRBD1. Germline V lookup: CDR1 MNHEY, CDR2 SVGAGI. The V segment lost 2 bases and the J segment 4 bases; nucleotides outside the gene matches: 5. This CDR3 contains 14 residues.

This clonotype was detected many times. The rearrangement uses TRBV12-5 and TRBJ2-7; a possible D gene is TRBD1 (5 bases). V shed 4 bases and J shed 2 bases, with 12 bases lying between them. Germline V CDR1 and CDR2: LGHNT, FRNRAP. This CDR3 has 14 amino acids. CDR3 region: CASGSLTVTYEQYF. In DNA, the CDR3 is TGTGCTAGTGGTTCCTTGACAGTAACCTACGAGCAGTACTTC.

This clonotype was seen only a few times. This chain connects TRBV28 to TRBJ1-2; 7 nucleotides align to TRBD1. V dropped 5 bases and J dropped 5; count of bases not matched to a gene: 5. CDR1 and CDR2 (germline): MDHEN, SYDVKM. The length of the CDR3 is 13 residues. For the CDR3, the DNA is TGTGCCAGCAGTAAAGGGACAGATTATGGCTACACCTTC. Amino acids: CASSKGTDYGYTF.

This clonotype has at least ten counts. The rearrangement uses TRBV7-8 and TRBJ2-3; 10 nucleotides align to TRBD2. The CDR3 sequence is 16 residues long. The germline V gene has CDR1 SGHVS and CDR2 FQNEAQ. Trimming took 1 base from V and 0 from J; bases not matched to a gene: 1. CDR3 sequence (DNA): TGTGCCAGCAGCTTAGTAGCGGGGGGAAGCACAGATACGCAGTATTTT. This gives the protein CASSLVAGGSTDTQYF. Looking up the rest from reference TRBV7-8 and TRBJ2-3 gives the full variable domain: GAGVSQSPRYKVAKRGQDVALRCDPISGHVSLFWYQQALGQGPEFLTYFQNEAQLDKSGLPSDRFFAERPEGSVSTLKIQRTQQEDSAVYLCASSLVAGGSTDTQYFGPGTRLTVL.

The table lists this clonotype with a few counts. The chain recombines TRBV10-1 with TRBJ2-2; tentative D call: TRBD1 (6 bases). The CDR3 covers 18 residues. V dropped 3 bases and J dropped 2 bases, with 19 bases sitting between them. The germline CDR1 and CDR2 sequences are WNHNN and SYGVQD (reference sequence). The CDR3 spells CASSEYELRQDNTGELFF. CDR3 DNA: TGCGCCAGCAGTGAATACGAACTAAGACAGGACAACACCGGGGAGCTGTTTTTT.

Many counts were recorded for this clonotype. The gene calls are TRBV7-9 and TRBJ1-5; perhaps TRBD1 as D (6 bases). Germline lookup yields CDR1 SEHNR and CDR2 FQNEAQ (reference sequence). The V and J ends lost 7 bases and 2 bases respectively, with 15 bases between them. The CDR3 sequence is 15 residues long. This CDR3 reads CASTPGAGGNQPQHF. The CDR3 DNA reads TGTGCCAGCACCCCAGGAGCAGGGGGCAATCAGCCCCAGCATTTT.

A note on this clonotype: A much larger clone is a single base away; this may be a read error. The genes are TRBV6-2 or TRBV6-3 and TRBJ2-3, with 8 bases matching TRBD2. J was trimmed by 1 base and V by 2 bases; bases with no gene match: 2. The germline V gene encodes CDR1 MNHEY and CDR2 SVGEGT. The CDR3 has 15 residues. The chain's CDR3 is CASSYTTSGTDTQYF. The CDR3 nucleotides are TGTGCCAGCAGTTACACGACTAGCGGCACAGATACGCAGTATTTT.

This clonotype has a handful of counts. This chain uses TRBV5-1 with TRBJ2-5, with TRBD2 matching over 10 bases. Unmatched junction bases numbered 7, after V lost 0 bases and J lost 5 bases. Looked up from germline, CDR1 is SGHRS and CDR2 is YFSETQ. The CDR3 totals 16 residues. The chain's CDR3 is CASSLGGLAASETQYF. For the CDR3, the DNA is TGCGCCAGCAGCTTGGGAGGACTAGCGGCTTCGGAGACCCAGTACTTC.

This clonotype has only a few counts. The V and J genes are TRBV7-6 and TRBJ2-2, with D perhaps matching TRBD2 (6 bases). The CDR3 is 15 residues long. Trimming shortened V by 6 bases and J by 3 bases, and 14 bases separated the two germline ends. Germline-derived CDR1 and CDR2 are SGHVS and FNYEAQ. The DNA of the CDR3 is TGTGCCAGCAGTTTCGATGCTAGCGACACCGGGGAGCTGTTTTTT. Translation gives CASSFDASDTGELFF.

Here the CDR3 reads CASSQSGGGAQETQYF. In nucleotides, the CDR3 is TGTGCCAGCAGCCAGTCTGGCGGGGGCGCCCAAGAGACCCAGTACTTC. This chain links TRBV3-1 with TRBJ2-5, with D possibly TRBD2 on 7 matching bases. CDR3 size: 16 residues. V was cut by 3 bases and J by 1 base, with 15 bases left in between. Germline loops: CDR1 LGHDT, CDR2 YNNKEL (reference sequence).

The sample holds many counts of this clonotype. The chain links TRBV28 to TRBJ2-2; TRBD2 matches at 10 bases. CDR3 size: 15 residues. V shed 6 bases, J shed 7 bases, and the junction held 8 bases outside the gene matches. Germline V gives CDR1 MDHEN, CDR2 SYDVKM. In nucleotides, the CDR3 is TGTGCCAGCAGGTGGACTAGCGGACGGGACGGGGAGCTGTTTTTT. Amino acid sequence: CASRWTSGRDGELFF.

This clonotype came up many times. The V gene is TRBV5-6, the J gene TRBJ2-1; D may be TRBD1 or TRBD2 (5 bases each). Germline V gene data show CDR1 as SGHDT and CDR2 as YYEEEE. The CDR3 sequence is 11 residues long. The V end was cut by 3 bases, the J end by 14 bases, with 12 bases between. Here the CDR3 DNA reads TGTGCCAGCAGCTCCCAGGGAGAAGAGTTCTTC. Translated, it gives CASSSQGEEFF.